This T cell receptor (beta chain) stems from a study of T cell repertoires in cytomegalovirus infection. The overall study: Recently identified HLA-C-restricted CMV epitopes were among the peptides used. Public TCR beta signatures provided an indication of both CMV infection and a matching HLA type. General study points: Pooled public TCR beta family frequency picked out CMV carriers with the relevant HLA. In two of eight donors, the top clonotype was HLA-C-restricted CMV-specific.

TCRdb fed the reads into MiXCR, producing one record per CDR3 protein. This sample has hundreds of thousands of distinct CDR3 sequences, with about 42% found just once. V lost 3 bases, J lost 10 bases, and 6 bases stayed unmatched. The germline CDR1 and CDR2 sequences are MDHEN and SYDVKM. The CDR3 length is 13 residues. With regard to this clonotype: Its antigen is undetermined.

The sample here was cultured PBMCs, taken from culture after CMV antigen stimulation. This TCR came from a human donor in good health (CMV status not recorded). Some clones in this sample may be carry-over from other donors' samples. The chain links TRBV28 to TRBJ2-1, with TRBD2 matching 7 bases. CDR3 in amino acids: CASSLATSEEQFF. CDR3 bases: TGTGCCAGCAGTTTGGCAACTAGCGAGGAGCAGTTCTTC.